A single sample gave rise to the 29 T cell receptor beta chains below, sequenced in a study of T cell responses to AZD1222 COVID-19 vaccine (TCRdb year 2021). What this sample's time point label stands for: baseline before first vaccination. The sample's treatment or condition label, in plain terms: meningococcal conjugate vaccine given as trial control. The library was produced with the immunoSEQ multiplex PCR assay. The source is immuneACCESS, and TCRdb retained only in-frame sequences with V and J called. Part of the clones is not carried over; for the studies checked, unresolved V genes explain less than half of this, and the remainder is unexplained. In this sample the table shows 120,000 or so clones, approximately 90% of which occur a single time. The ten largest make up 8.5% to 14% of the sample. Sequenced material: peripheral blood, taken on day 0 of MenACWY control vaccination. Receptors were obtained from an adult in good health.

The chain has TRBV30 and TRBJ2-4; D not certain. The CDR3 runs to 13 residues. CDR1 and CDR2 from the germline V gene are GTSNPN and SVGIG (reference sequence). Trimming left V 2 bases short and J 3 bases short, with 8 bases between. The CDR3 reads CAWSKWSKNIQYF. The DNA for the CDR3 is TGTGCCTGGAGTAAGTGGAGCAAAAACATTCAGTACTTC.

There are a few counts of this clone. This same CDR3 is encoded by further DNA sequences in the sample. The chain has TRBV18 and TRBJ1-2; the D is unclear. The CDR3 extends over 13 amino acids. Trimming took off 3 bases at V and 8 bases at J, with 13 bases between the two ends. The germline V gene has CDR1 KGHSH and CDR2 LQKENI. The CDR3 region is CASSPSDTRGYTF. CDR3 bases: TGTGCCAGCTCACCGTCAGATACTCGGGGCTACACCTTC. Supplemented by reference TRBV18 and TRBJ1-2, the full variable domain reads NAGVMQNPRHLVRRRGQEARLRCSPMKGHSHVYWYRQLPEEGLKFMVYLQKENIIDESGMPKERFSAEFPKEGPSILRIQQVVRGDSAAYFCASSPSDTRGYTFGSGTRLTVV.

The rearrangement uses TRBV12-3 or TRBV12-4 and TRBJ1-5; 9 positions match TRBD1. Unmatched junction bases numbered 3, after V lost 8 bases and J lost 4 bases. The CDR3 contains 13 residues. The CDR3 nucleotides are TGTGCCAGCGGACAGGGGCTTAATCAGCCCCAGCATTTT. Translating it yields CASGQGLNQPQHF.

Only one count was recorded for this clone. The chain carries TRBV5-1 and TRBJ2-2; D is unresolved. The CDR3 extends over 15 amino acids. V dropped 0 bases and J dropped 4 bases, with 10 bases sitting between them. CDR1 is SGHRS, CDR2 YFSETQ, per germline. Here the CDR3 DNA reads TGCGCCAGCAGCTTGGACCGGTTCGGCACCGGGGAGCTGTTTTTT. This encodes CASSLDRFGTGELFF.

The CDR3 coding sequence is TGTGCCAGCAGCCGGGAGGGGACTGAAGCTTTCTTT. It encodes CASSREGTEAFF. The chain is built from TRBV5-6 and TRBJ1-1, with a weak D call TRBD1 (5 bases). The CDR3 runs 12 residues. The V end lost 4 bases, the J end lost 5 bases, and 9 bases lay between the germline ends. Germline CDR1 is SGHDT and CDR2 is YYEEEE.

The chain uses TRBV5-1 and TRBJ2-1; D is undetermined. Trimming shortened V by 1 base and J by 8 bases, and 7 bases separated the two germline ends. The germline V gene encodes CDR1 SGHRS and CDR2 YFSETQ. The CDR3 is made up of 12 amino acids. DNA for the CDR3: TGCGCCAGCAGCTTGACGCCGGATGAGCAGTTCTTC. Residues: CASSLTPDEQFF.

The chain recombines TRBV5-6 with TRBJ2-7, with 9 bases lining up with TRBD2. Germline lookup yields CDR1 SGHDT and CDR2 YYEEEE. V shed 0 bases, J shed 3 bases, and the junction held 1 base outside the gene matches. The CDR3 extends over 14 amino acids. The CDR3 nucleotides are TGTGCCAGCAGCTTGGTTAGCGGGAGCTACGAGCAGTACTTC. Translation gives CASSLVSGSYEQYF.

The CDR3 DNA reads TGTGCCAGCTCACCGGGGACAGGGCCTGAGGGCTACACCTTC. Its protein product is CASSPGTGPEGYTF. This sequence joins TRBV18 and TRBJ1-2; 9 nucleotides align to TRBD1. After removal of 3 bases from V and 8 bases from J, the junction contained 7 bases not matched to a gene. The CDR3 has 14 amino acids. Germline V gene sequence: CDR1 KGHSH, CDR2 LQKENI.

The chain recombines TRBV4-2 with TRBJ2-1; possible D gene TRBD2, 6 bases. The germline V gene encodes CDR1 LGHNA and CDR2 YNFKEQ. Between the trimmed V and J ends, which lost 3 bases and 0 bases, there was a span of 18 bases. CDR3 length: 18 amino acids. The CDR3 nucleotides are TGTGCCAGCAGCCACGGGGAGGCAGGGTCTCACTCCTACAATGAGCAGTTCTTC. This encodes CASSHGEAGSHSYNEQFF.

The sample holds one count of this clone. CDR3 coding DNA: TGTGCCAGCAGCTTAGAGCGGACTAGCGGCCTGTTCTACGAGCAGTACTTC. Amino acid sequence: CASSLERTSGLFYEQYF. This chain uses TRBV11-2 with TRBJ2-7; 10 bases map to TRBD2. This CDR3 has 17 amino acids. Germline V lookup: CDR1 SGHAT, CDR2 FQNNGV. With 0 bases clipped from V and 3 bases from J, the junction kept 8 bases outside the gene matches.

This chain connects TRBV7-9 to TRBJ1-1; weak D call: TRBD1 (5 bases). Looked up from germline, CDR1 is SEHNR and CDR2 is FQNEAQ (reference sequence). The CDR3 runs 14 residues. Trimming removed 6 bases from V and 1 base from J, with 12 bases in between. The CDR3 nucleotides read TGTGCCAGCAGACCCCGGGGACCGAACACTGAAGCTTTCTTT. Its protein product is CASRPRGPNTEAFF. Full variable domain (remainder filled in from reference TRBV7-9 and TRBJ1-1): DTGVSQNPRHKITKRGQNVTFRCDPISEHNRLYWYRQTLGQGPEFLTYFQNEAQLEKSRLLSDRFSAERPKGSFSTLEIQRTEQGDSAMYLCASRPRGPNTEAFFGQGTRLTVV.

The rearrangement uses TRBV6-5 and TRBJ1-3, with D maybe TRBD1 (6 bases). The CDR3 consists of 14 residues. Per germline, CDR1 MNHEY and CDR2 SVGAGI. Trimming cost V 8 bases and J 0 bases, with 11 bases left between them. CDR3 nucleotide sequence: TGTGCCAGCGGTACGGGGGCCTCTGGAAACACCATATATTTT. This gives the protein CASGTGASGNTIYF.

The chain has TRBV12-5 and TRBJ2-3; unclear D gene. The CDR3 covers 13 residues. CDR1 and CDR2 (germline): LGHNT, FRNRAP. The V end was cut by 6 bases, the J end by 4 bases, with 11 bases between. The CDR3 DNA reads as TGTGCTAGTGGGCGACCCATTTCAGATACGCAGTATTTT. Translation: CASGRPISDTQYF.

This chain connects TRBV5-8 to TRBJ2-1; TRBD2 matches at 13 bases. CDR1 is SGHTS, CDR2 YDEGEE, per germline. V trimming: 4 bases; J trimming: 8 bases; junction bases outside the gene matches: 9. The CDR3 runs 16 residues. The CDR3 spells CASSPSGTSGVHEQFF. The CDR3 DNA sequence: TGTGCCAGCAGCCCCTCCGGGACTAGCGGGGTGCATGAGCAGTTCTTC. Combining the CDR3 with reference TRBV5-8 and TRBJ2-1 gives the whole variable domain EAGVTQSPTHLIKTRGQQATLRCSPISGHTSVYWYQQALGLGLQFLLWYDEGEERNRGNFPPRFSGRQFPNYSSELNVNALELEDSALYLCASSPSGTSGVHEQFFGPGTRLTVL.

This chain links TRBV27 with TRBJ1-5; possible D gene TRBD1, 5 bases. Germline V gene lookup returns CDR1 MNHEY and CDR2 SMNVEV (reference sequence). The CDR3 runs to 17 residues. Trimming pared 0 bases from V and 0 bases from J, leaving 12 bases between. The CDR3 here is CASSLSLTAYSNQPQHF. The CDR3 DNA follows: TGTGCCAGCAGTTTATCGTTGACAGCTTATAGCAATCAGCCCCAGCATTTT.

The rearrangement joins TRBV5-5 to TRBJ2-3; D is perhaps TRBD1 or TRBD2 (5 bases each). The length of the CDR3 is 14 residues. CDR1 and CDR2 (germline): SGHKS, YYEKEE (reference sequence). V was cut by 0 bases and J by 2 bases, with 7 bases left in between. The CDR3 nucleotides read TGTGCCAGCAGCTTGGGGGGACCCACAGATACGCAGTATTTT. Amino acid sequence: CASSLGGPTDTQYF.

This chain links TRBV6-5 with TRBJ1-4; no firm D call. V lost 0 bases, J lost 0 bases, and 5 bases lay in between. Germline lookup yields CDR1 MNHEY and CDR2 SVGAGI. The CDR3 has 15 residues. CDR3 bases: TGTGCCAGCAGTTACTCCTCTCCAACTAATGAAAAACTGTTTTTT. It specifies CASSYSSPTNEKLFF.

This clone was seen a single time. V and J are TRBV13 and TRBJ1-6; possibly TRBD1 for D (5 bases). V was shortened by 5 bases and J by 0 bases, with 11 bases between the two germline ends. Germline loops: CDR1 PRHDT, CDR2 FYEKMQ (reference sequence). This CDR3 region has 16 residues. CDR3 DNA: TGTGCCAGCAGCCAGGAGGGGAGCTCCTATAATTCACCCCTCCACTTT. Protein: CASSQEGSSYNSPLHF.

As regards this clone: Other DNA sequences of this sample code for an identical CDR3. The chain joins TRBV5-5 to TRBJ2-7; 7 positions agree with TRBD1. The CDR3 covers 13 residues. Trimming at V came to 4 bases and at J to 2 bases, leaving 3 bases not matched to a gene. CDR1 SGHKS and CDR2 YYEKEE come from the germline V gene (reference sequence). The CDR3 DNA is TGTGCCAGCAGCCGACAGGGCACCTACGAGCAGTACTTC. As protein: CASSRQGTYEQYF.

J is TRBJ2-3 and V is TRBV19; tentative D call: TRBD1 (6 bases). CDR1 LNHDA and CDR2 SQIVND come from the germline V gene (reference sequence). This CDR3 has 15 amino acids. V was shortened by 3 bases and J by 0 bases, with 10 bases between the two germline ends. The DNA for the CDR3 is TGTGCCAGTAGTATGGACAGTTCAAGCACAGATACGCAGTATTTT. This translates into CASSMDSSSTDTQYF.

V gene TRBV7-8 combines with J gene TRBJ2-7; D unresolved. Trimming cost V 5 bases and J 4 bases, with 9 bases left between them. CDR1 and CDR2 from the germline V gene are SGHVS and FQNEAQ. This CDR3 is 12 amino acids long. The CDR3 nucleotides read TGTGCCAGCAGCCCCCGGAATTACGAGCAGTACTTC. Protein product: CASSPRNYEQYF.

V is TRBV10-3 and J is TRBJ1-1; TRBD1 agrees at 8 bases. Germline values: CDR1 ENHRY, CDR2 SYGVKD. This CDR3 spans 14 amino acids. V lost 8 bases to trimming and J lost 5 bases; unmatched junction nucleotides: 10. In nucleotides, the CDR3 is TGTGCCATCGGGTCAGGGGGCGCAAGGACTGAAGCTTTCTTT. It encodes CAIGSGGARTEAFF.

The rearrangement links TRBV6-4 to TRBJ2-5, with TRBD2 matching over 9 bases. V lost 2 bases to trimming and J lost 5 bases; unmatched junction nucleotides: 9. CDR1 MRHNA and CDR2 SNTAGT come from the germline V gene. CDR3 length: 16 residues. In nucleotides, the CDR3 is TGTGCCAGCAGTGACCCTAGGCGGGGGGGGCGGGAGACCCAGTACTTC. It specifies CASSDPRRGGRETQYF.

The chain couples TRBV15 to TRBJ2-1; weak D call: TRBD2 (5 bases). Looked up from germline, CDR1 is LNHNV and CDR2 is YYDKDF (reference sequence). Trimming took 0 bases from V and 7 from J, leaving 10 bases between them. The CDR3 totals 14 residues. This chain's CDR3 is CATSRDPSGNEQFF. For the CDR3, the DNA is TGTGCCACCAGCAGAGATCCAAGCGGAAATGAGCAGTTCTTC.

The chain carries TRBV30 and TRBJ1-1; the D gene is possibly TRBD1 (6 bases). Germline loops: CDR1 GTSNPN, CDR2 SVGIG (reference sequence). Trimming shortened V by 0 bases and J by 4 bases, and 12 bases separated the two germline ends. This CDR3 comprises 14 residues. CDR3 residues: CAWSVGGRVTEAFF. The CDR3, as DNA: TGTGCCTGGAGTGTTGGGGGGCGCGTCACTGAAGCTTTCTTT.

The CDR3 DNA sequence: TGTGCCAGCAGTTACAATGGGGGTGAAGCTTTCTTT. Protein product: CASSYNGGEAFF. V usage is TRBV6-5 and J usage is TRBJ1-1; tentative D call: TRBD1 (5 bases). Trimming cost V 2 bases and J 7 bases, with 8 bases left between them. CDR1 and CDR2 from the germline V gene are MNHEY and SVGAGI. The CDR3 runs to 12 residues.

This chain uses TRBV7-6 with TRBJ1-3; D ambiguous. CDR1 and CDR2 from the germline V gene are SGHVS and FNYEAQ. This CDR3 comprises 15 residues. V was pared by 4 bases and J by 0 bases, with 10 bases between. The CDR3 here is CASSSADTSGNTIYF. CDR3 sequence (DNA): TGTGCCAGCAGCTCAGCAGATACCTCTGGAAACACCATATATTTT.

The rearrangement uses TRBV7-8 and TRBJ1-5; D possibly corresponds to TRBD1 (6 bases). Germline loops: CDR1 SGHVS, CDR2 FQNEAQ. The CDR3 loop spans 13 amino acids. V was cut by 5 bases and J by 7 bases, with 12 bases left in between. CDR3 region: CASSLTGKQPQHF. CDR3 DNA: TGTGCCAGCAGCCTCACAGGGAAGCAGCCCCAGCATTTT.

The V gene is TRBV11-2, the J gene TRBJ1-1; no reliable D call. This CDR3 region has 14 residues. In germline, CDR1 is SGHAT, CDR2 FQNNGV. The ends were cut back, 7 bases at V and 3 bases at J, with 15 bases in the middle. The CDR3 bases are TGTGCCAGCACCCCAATTGGGGAGGACACTGAAGCTTTCTTT. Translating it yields CASTPIGEDTEAFF.